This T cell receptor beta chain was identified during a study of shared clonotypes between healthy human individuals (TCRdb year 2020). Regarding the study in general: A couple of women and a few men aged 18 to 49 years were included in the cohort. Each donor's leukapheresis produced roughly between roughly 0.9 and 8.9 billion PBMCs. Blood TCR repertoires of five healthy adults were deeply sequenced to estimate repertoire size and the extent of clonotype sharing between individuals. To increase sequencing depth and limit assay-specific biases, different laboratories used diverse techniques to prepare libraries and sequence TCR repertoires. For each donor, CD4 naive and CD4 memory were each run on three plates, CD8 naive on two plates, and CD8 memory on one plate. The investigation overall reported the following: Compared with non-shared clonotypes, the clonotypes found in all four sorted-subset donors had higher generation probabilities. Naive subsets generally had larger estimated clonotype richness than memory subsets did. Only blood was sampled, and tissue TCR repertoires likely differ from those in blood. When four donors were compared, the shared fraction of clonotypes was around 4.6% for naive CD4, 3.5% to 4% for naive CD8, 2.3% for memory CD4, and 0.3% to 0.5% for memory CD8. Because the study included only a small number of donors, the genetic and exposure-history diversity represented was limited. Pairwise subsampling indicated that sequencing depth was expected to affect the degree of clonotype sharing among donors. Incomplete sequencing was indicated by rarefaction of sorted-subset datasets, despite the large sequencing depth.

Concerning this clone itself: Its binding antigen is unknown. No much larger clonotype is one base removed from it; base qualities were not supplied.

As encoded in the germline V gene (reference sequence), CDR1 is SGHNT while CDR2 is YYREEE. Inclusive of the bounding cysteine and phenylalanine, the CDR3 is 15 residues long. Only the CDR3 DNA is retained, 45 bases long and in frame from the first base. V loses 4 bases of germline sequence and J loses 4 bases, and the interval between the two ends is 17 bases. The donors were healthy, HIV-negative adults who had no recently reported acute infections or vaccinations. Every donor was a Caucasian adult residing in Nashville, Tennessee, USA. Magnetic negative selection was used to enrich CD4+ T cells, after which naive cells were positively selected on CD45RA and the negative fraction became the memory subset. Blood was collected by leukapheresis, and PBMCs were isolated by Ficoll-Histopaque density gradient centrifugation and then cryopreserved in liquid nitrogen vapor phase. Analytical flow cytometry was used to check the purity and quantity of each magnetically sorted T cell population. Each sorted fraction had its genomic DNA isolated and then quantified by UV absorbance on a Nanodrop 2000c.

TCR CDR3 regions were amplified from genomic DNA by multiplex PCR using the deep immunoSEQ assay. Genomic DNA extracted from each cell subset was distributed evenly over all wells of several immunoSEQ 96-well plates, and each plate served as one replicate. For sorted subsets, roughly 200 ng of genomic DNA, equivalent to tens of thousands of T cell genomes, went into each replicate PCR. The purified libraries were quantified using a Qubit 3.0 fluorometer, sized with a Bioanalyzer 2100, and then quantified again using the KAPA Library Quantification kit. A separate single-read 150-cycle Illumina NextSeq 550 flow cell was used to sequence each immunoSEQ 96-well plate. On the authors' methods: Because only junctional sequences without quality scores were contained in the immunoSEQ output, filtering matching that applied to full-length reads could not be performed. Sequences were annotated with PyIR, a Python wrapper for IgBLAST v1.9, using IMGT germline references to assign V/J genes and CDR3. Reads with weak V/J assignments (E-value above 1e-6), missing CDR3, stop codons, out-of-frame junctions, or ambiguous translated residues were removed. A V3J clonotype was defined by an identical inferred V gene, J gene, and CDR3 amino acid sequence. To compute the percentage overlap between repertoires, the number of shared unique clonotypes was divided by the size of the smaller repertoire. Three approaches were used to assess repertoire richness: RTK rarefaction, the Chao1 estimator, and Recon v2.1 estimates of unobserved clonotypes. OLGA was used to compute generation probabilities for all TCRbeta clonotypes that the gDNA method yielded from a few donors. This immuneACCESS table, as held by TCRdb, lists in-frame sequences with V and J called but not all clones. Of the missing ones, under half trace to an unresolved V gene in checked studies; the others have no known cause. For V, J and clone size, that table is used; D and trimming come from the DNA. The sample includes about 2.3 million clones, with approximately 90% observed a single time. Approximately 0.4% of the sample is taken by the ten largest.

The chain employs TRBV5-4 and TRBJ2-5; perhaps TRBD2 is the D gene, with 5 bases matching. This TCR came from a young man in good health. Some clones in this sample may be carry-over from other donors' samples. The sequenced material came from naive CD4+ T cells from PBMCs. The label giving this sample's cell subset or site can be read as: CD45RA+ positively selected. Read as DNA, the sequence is TGTGCCAGCAGCCATCGCGTCGGGGTAAGAGAGACCCAGTACTTC. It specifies CASSHRVGVRETQYF.